The sample holds one count of the clone carrying this TCR beta chain. Its antigen is still unknown. The donors, all of them Caucasian adults, lived in Nashville, Tennessee. It was into CD45RA+ naive and CD45RA-negative memory subsets that the CD4+ cells were split. These data belong to a study of shared clonotypes between healthy human individuals. Study-level background: CD4 naive and CD4 memory each took three plates per donor, while CD8 naive took two and CD8 memory one. Study-level results: Rarefaction indicated that sorted-subset sequencing remained incomplete although depth was large.

Produced via immunoSEQ multiplex PCR; TCRdb's table is partial and in-frame only. The sample contains roughly 2.6 million clones, roughly nine tenths of which appear only once. The source material was naive CD4+ T cells sorted from blood. The subset is: CD45RA+ positively selected. This clonotype was obtained from a young man in good health.

CDR3 nucleotides: TGTGCCAGCAGCTCCCGCGGGAGCGGGGGTTACAATGAGCAGTTCTTC. Protein: CASSSRGSGGYNEQFF. The chain uses TRBV9 and TRBJ2-1, with 8 nucleotides matching TRBD2. Trimming at V came to 4 bases and at J to 4 bases, leaving 10 bases not matched to a gene. The V gene's germline CDR1 is SGDLS and CDR2 YYNGEE. The CDR3 runs to 16 residues.